This TCR beta chain was retrieved from a study of T-cell memory formation after mild COVID-19. This clonotype was found a few times. Its target is not known. Libraries for TCRalpha and TCRbeta carried sample barcodes and unique molecular identifiers via 5'RACE. MiXCR was run by TCRdb on the 5' RACE reads, yielding one entry per CDR3 protein. The sample carries around 200,000 distinct CDR3 sequences, about 18% recorded once. Per germline, CDR1 SGHTA and CDR2 FQGNSA. Trimming removed 5 bases at V and 8 bases at J, with 10 bases between. This CDR3 is 12 amino acids long. Study findings and constraints: Nothing showed for sure that second-wave clones peaking on day 37 were SARS-CoV-2 specific. Whereas later expanders leaned CD4+, clones contracting day 15 to 85 showed a balanced CD4/CD8 makeup. Pre-infection memory contained some responding clones, which suggested that cross-reactive memory had joined.

Sequencing used PBMCs or a T cell subset sorted from them (not recorded which). The chain carries TRBV7-2 and TRBJ1-3; D may be TRBD1 (5 bases). The clonotype comes from a man aged 18 to 35 who had mild COVID-19 (a few samples of this study predate the infection). Cell type and time point are not known. The CDR3 DNA sequence: TGTGCCAGCAGCCCGCGGGGGTACACCATATATTTT. Protein product: CASSPRGYTIYF.